This is a list of T cell receptor beta chains from one sample in a study of T cell responses to AZD1222 COVID-19 vaccine. The protocol was immunoSEQ multiplex PCR, while the TCRdb copy is restricted to in-frame clones and leaves out a portion. This table holds roughly 140,000 clones, around 89% found once. This material consisted of peripheral blood, taken on day 0 of AZD1222 vaccination. These receptors originate from an adult in good health. Both conserved end residues are part of each CDR3. Each record gives: clone size, D gene, V gene, J gene, CDR3 DNA, CDR3 protein. D genes are given only for firm matches. Only part of the rows carry a size: once, few, many, or a class if the clone is expanded.

>-|TRBD1|TRBV25-1|TRBJ1-1
TGTGCCAGCAGTGAATATGGGGCAGGGGGTTTGAACACTGAAGCTTTCTTT
CASSEYGAGGLNTEAFF
>few|-|TRBV6-5|TRBJ2-2
TGTGCCAGCAGTTCTCGGGGGACGAGCACCGGGGAGCTGTTTTTT
CASSSRGTSTGELFF
>few|-|TRBV30|TRBJ2-7
TGTGCCTTCCAGAGCGGCACCTACGAGCAGTACTTC
CAFQSGTYEQYF
>-|-|TRBV6-5|TRBJ2-1
TGTGCCAGCAGTTCGAGTCCCCCCACTCTCGATGAGCAGTTCTTC
CASSSSPPTLDEQFF
>-|-|TRBV4-3|TRBJ2-2
TGCGCCAGCAGCCAAGAAGAAGGACTGAACTCGAACGGGGAGCTGTTTTTT
CASSQEEGLNSNGELFF
>-|-|TRBV6-2/TRBV6-3|TRBJ2-2
TGTGCCAGCAGTTACTCGGTTTTTCTAGCGTCGAACACCGGGGAGCTGTTTTTT
CASSYSVFLASNTGELFF
>-|-|TRBV30|TRBJ1-4
TGTGCCTGGAGTCCCGGACATAAACTGTTTTTT
CAWSPGHKLFF
>-|TRBD1|TRBV7-3|TRBJ2-2
TGTGCCAGCAGACCCGGACAGGGGAGGAACACCGGGGAGCTGTTTTTT
CASRPGQGRNTGELFF
>-|-|TRBV12-3/TRBV12-4|TRBJ1-4
TGTGCCAGCAGTTTATCGCAGGGCCAACTGTTTTTT
CASSLSQGQLFF
>-|-|TRBV5-6|TRBJ2-7
TGTGCCAGCAGCTCGACAAATTTCCGGGAGAGGACCTACGAGCAGTACTTC
CASSSTNFRERTYEQYF
>-|-|TRBV30|TRBJ1-1
TGTGCCTGGAGTGTACGCATGAACACTGAAGCTTTCTTT
CAWSVRMNTEAFF
>-|TRBD2|TRBV27|TRBJ2-7
TGTGCCAGCAGTGAACTAGCGCCGGGCGAGCAGTACTTC
CASSELAPGEQYF
>-|TRBD1|TRBV5-1|TRBJ1-4
TGCGCCAGCAGCTTGGGAACCACGGGACAGAGCTTTGAAAAACTGTTTTTT
CASSLGTTGQSFEKLFF
>-|-|TRBV4-3|TRBJ2-5
TGCGCCAGCAGCCAAGATCGGGGCTACCAAGAGACCCAGTACTTC
CASSQDRGYQETQYF
>once|-|TRBV7-9|TRBJ1-6
TGTGCCAGCAGCTTAGCGCCCCAGGCCACGCCTCAGATAGTCCTCCACTTT
CASSLAPQATPQIVLHF
>few|TRBD1|TRBV4-3|TRBJ2-7
TGCGCCAGCAGCCAAGACCCTTCGACAGGGCGCGAGCAGTACTTC
CASSQDPSTGREQYF
>-|-|TRBV25-1|TRBJ1-1
TGTGCCAGCACGGCCCTAACTGAAGCTTTCTTT
CASTALTEAFF
>-|TRBD2|TRBV5-1|TRBJ2-3
TGCGCCAGCAGAAGAGATAGCGGGGTACCCGGGCATACGCAGTATTTT
CASRRDSGVPGHTQYF
>-|TRBD1|TRBV19|TRBJ1-5
TGTGCCAGTAGTCCCCGACAGGGGAGTAACTTGGGTCAGCCCCAGCATTTT
CASSPRQGSNLGQPQHF
>-|-|TRBV4-2|TRBJ2-7
TGTGCCAGCAGCCAAGCTTCCCATGGGGTTAGCTCCTCCTACGAGCAGTACTTC
CASSQASHGVSSSYEQYF
>-|-|TRBV7-6|TRBJ1-3
TGTGCCAGCAGCCTTATGGGAGGGACTGGAAACACCATATATTTT
CASSLMGGTGNTIYF
>-|-|TRBV11-3|TRBJ2-4
TGTGCCAGCAGCGTCGGAGGGGAGAACATTCAGTACTTC
CASSVGGENIQYF